This is a list of T cell receptor beta chains from one sample in a study of T cells in Graves' hyperthyroidism and ophthalmopathy. TCRdb called the multiplex PCR reads again in MiXCR, with one record for every CDR3 protein. The sample has about 480,000 distinct CDR3 sequences, roughly a quarter seen once. The sequenced sample was blood. Source of these receptors: a woman aged 25 to 39 with Graves' ophthalmopathy. CDR3s include the opening cysteine and the closing phenylalanine or tryptophan. A D gene is named only where the DNA matches it firmly. Size tells how often a clone was seen (once, few, many) or the class of an expanded clone, and some rows leave it out.

CDR3: CAWSPGLAQPQHF
DNA: TGTGCCTGGAGTCCGGGTCTCGCTCAGCCCCAGCATTTT
V: TRBV30
size: many
J: TRBJ1-5
D: NA

CDR3: CSGIGWGNTEAFF
DNA: TGCAGCGGGATTGGATGGGGGAACACTGAAGCTTTCTTT
V: TRBV29-1
size: many
J: TRBJ1-1
D: NA

CDR3: CAWSIGQVEAFF
DNA: TGTGCCTGGAGTATCGGTCAGGTAGAAGCTTTCTTT
V: TRBV30
size: many
J: TRBJ1-1
D: NA

CDR3: CASSRTPGTGIAFF
DNA: TGCGCCAGCAGCCGGACCCCAGGGACAGGGATAGCTTTCTTT
V: TRBV4-1
size: many
J: TRBJ1-1
D: TRBD1

CDR3: CASSFPDQTYEQYF
DNA: TGTGCCAGCAGTTTCCCCGACCAGACCTACGAGCAGTACTTC
V: TRBV12-3/TRBV12-4
size: many
J: TRBJ2-7
D: NA

CDR3: CASSPGYSYEQYF
DNA: TGTGCCAGCAGCCCGGGATACTCCTACGAGCAGTACTTC
V: TRBV7-9
size: few
J: TRBJ2-7
D: NA

CDR3: CASGLVRARAVF
DNA: TGTGCTAGTGGTTTGGTACGGGCGCGAGCAGTCTTC
V: TRBV12-5
size: many
J: TRBJ2-7
D: NA

CDR3: CASSIGATNTEAFF
DNA: TGTGCCAGTAGTATAGGGGCGACGAACACTGAAGCTTTCTTT
V: TRBV19
size: many
J: TRBJ1-1
D: NA

CDR3: CASQVCETGSTGANVLTF
DNA: TGCGCCAGCCAAGTCTGTGAGACAGGAAGTACTGGGGCCAACGTCCTGACTTTC
V: TRBV5-1
size: few
J: TRBJ2-6
D: NA

CDR3: CASSRDSFKDTQYF
DNA: TGTGCCAGCAGCAGGGACAGCTTCAAAGATACGCAGTATTTT
V: TRBV7-6
size: many
J: TRBJ2-3
D: TRBD1

CDR3: CASSIGQSNQPQHF
DNA: TGTGCCAGTAGTATAGGACAGAGCAATCAGCCCCAGCATTTT
V: TRBV19
size: many
J: TRBJ1-5
D: NA

CDR3: CASSSGPPGNTDTQYF
DNA: TGTGCCAGCAGTTCCGGGCCCCCAGGGAACACAGATACGCAGTATTTT
V: TRBV6-5
size: few
J: TRBJ2-3
D: NA

CDR3: CASSLIDQQPNYGYTF
DNA: TGCGCCAGCAGCTTGATCGATCAACAGCCTAACTATGGCTACACCTTC
V: TRBV5-1
size: once
J: TRBJ1-2
D: NA

CDR3: CASRPTLESYEQYF
DNA: TGTGCCAGCAGGCCTACCTTGGAGTCCTACGAGCAGTACTTC
V: TRBV6-1
size: NA
J: TRBJ2-7
D: NA

CDR3: CSVEARGRAASDETQYF
DNA: TGCAGCGTTGAGGCCAGGGGGCGAGCGGCTAGCGACGAGACCCAGTACTTC
V: TRBV29-1
size: many
J: TRBJ2-5
D: TRBD1

CDR3: CASSPEQGYNTF
DNA: TGCGCCAGCAGCCCCGAACAGGGTTACAACACCTTC
V: TRBV5-1
size: few
J: TRBJ1-2
D: NA

CDR3: CASSSWTGGQPQHF
DNA: TGTGCCAGCAGTTCCTGGACAGGCGGTCAGCCCCAGCATTTT
V: TRBV12-3/TRBV12-4
size: NA
J: TRBJ1-5
D: TRBD1

CDR3: CAISDVGPPKGETQYF
DNA: TGTGCCATCAGTGACGTGGGACCCCCCAAGGGAGAGACCCAGTACTTC
V: TRBV10-3
size: once
J: TRBJ2-5
D: NA

CDR3: CASSDPGQGPHEQYF
DNA: TGTGCCAGCAGCGATCCAGGACAGGGCCCCCACGAGCAGTACTTC
V: TRBV12-3/TRBV12-4
size: once
J: TRBJ2-7
D: TRBD1

CDR3: CASSYPLSGATYEQYF
DNA: TGTGCCAGCAGTTACCCTTTATCGGGGGCCACCTACGAGCAGTACTTC
V: TRBV6-2/TRBV6-3
size: many
J: TRBJ2-7
D: NA

CDR3: CASSFPGQGVYEQYF
DNA: TGTGCCAGCAGTTTCCCGGGACAGGGGGTCTACGAGCAGTACTTC
V: TRBV6-2/TRBV6-3
size: NA
J: TRBJ2-7
D: TRBD1

CDR3: CASSSRGDRQYEQYF
DNA: TGTGCCAGCAGTTCCCGGGGGGACAGGCAATACGAGCAGTACTTC
V: TRBV28
size: NA
J: TRBJ2-7
D: NA

CDR3: CASTPGLLTGELFF
DNA: TGTGCCAGCACCCCCGGCCTACTCACCGGGGAGCTGTTTTTT
V: TRBV2
size: many
J: TRBJ2-2
D: NA

CDR3: CARQTGQGNEQYF
DNA: TGTGCCAGACAAACGGGACAGGGGAACGAGCAGTACTTC
V: TRBV2
size: many
J: TRBJ2-7
D: TRBD1

CDR3: CASSPITWGQGLNQPQHF
DNA: TGTGCCAGCAGTCCAATTACCTGGGGACAGGGTTTAAATCAGCCCCAGCATTTT
V: TRBV12-3/TRBV12-4
size: NA
J: TRBJ1-5
D: TRBD1

CDR3: CASTLGRTSNQPQHF
DNA: TGTGCCAGCACCTTGGGACGGACAAGCAATCAGCCCCAGCATTTT
V: TRBV2
size: many
J: TRBJ1-5
D: NA

CDR3: CASSFSLIPYEQYF
DNA: TGTGCCAGCAGTTTTTCACTAATCCCCTACGAGCAGTACTTC
V: TRBV28
size: few
J: TRBJ2-7
D: NA

CDR3: CASSSPTTEAFF
DNA: TGTGCCAGCAGCTCCCCGACCACTGAAGCTTTCTTT
V: TRBV5-4
size: few
J: TRBJ1-1
D: NA

CDR3: CASSPTADMLEAFF
DNA: TGTGCCAGCTCACCTACCGCGGACATGCTTGAAGCTTTCTTT
V: TRBV18
size: many
J: TRBJ1-1
D: NA

CDR3: CASSLEAGENTEAFF
DNA: TGTGCCAGCAGTTTAGAGGCAGGGGAGAACACTGAAGCTTTCTTT
V: TRBV12-3/TRBV12-4
size: NA
J: TRBJ1-1
D: NA

CDR3: CASSFGRLSYEQYF
DNA: TGTGCCAGCAGTTTCGGCAGGCTTTCCTACGAGCAGTACTTC
V: TRBV12-3/TRBV12-4
size: NA
J: TRBJ2-7
D: NA

CDR3: CASSLTPLLTDTQYF
DNA: TGTGCCAGCAGCTTAACCCCACTTCTCACAGATACGCAGTATTTT
V: TRBV7-3
size: many
J: TRBJ2-3
D: NA

CDR3: CASGREQYF
DNA: TGTGCCAGCGGGAGGGAGCAGTACTTC
V: TRBV12-3/TRBV12-4
size: many
J: TRBJ2-7
D: NA

CDR3: CASSQRESDYGYTF
DNA: TGTGCCAGCAGCCAAAGGGAATCCGACTATGGCTACACCTTC
V: TRBV4-2
size: many
J: TRBJ1-2
D: NA

CDR3: CASSTSGFYGYTF
DNA: TGTGCCAGCAGCACCTCAGGGTTCTATGGCTACACCTTC
V: TRBV25-1
size: many
J: TRBJ1-2
D: NA

CDR3: CASSTQGGSNQPQHF
DNA: TGTGCCAGCAGTACTCAGGGTGGTAGCAATCAGCCCCAGCATTTT
V: TRBV6-5
size: once
J: TRBJ1-5
D: NA

CDR3: CASSPRQAIQETQYF
DNA: TGCGCCAGCAGCCCGAGACAGGCGATTCAAGAGACCCAGTACTTC
V: TRBV5-1
size: many
J: TRBJ2-5
D: NA

CDR3: CAIGEGHDTQYF
DNA: TGTGCCATCGGGGAGGGGCACGATACGCAGTATTTT
V: TRBV12-3/TRBV12-4
size: many
J: TRBJ2-3
D: TRBD2

CDR3: CASSLAAASSYEQYF
DNA: TGTGCCAGCAGCTTAGCGGCGGCCTCTTCCTACGAGCAGTACTTC
V: TRBV7-9
size: many
J: TRBJ2-7
D: NA

CDR3: CSGEAVNTGELFF
DNA: TGCAGTGGCGAGGCCGTAAACACCGGGGAGCTGTTTTTT
V: TRBV20-1
size: many
J: TRBJ2-2
D: NA

CDR3: CASSEEGQAQLTQYF
DNA: TGTGCCAGCAGTGAAGAAGGACAGGCCCAATTGACCCAGTACTTC
V: TRBV6-1
size: many
J: TRBJ2-5
D: TRBD1

CDR3: CAWNAGGTSNQPQHF
DNA: TGTGCCTGGAATGCGGGGGGTACTAGCAATCAGCCCCAGCATTTT
V: TRBV30
size: many
J: TRBJ1-5
D: NA

CDR3: CASSTDRVRGNTIYF
DNA: TGTGCCAGCAGTACAGACAGAGTGAGGGGGAACACCATATATTTT
V: TRBV2
size: many
J: TRBJ1-3
D: NA

CDR3: CASTGTGEGQPQHF
DNA: TGTGCCAGCACCGGGACAGGGGAGGGTCAGCCCCAGCATTTT
V: TRBV6-2/TRBV6-3
size: many
J: TRBJ1-5
D: TRBD1

CDR3: CAITEGASSYEQYF
DNA: TGTGCCATCACGGAAGGGGCGAGCTCCTACGAGCAGTACTTC
V: TRBV10-3
size: few
J: TRBJ2-7
D: NA

CDR3: CSARLADIWDRLNTEAFF
DNA: TGCAGTGCCAGATTAGCGGACATCTGGGACAGATTAAACACTGAAGCTTTCTTT
V: TRBV20-1
size: few
J: TRBJ1-1
D: TRBD1

CDR3: CASSEEGAETQYF
DNA: TGTGCCAGCAGTGAAGAAGGGGCAGAGACCCAGTACTTC
V: TRBV2
size: NA
J: TRBJ2-5
D: NA

CDR3: CASSLWDSSGQETQYF
DNA: TGTGCCAGCAGCTTATGGGATAGCTCGGGCCAAGAGACCCAGTACTTC
V: TRBV7-2
size: few
J: TRBJ2-5
D: NA

CDR3: CAGSISGANVLTF
DNA: TGTGCCGGGAGCATCTCTGGGGCCAACGTCCTGACTTTC
V: TRBV6-2/TRBV6-3
size: NA
J: TRBJ2-6
D: NA

CDR3: CASSGQGAQAEAFF
DNA: TGTGCCAGCAGCGGACAGGGGGCGCAAGCTGAAGCTTTCTTT
V: TRBV6-1
size: many
J: TRBJ1-1
D: TRBD1

CDR3: CASSAGREPNQPQHF
DNA: TGTGCCAGCTCCGCCGGCAGGGAGCCCAATCAGCCCCAGCATTTT
V: TRBV2
size: NA
J: TRBJ1-5
D: NA

CDR3: CASSQGVLTGELFF
DNA: TGTGCCAGCAGCCAGGGGGTTCTGACCGGGGAGCTGTTTTTT
V: TRBV7-9
size: many
J: TRBJ2-2
D: TRBD1

CDR3: CASSPGQLHYGYTF
DNA: TGTGCCAGCAGCCCCGGACAGCTTCATTATGGCTACACCTTC
V: TRBV27
size: many
J: TRBJ1-2
D: NA